These T cell receptor beta chains were read from a single sample in a study of spatial heterogeneity in lung cancer. Each CDR3 protein is one row after TCRdb ran MiXCR on the 5' RACE reads. In the table there are about 92,000 distinct CDR3 sequences, 10% to 15% of which are singletons. The sample was PBMCs, taken at surgery. All receptors come from a male donor with early-stage non-small cell lung cancer. The CDR3 runs from the conserved cysteine through the conserved F or W. D genes are given only for firm matches. Only part of the rows carry a size: once, few, many, or a class if the clone is expanded.

>TRBJ2-1|few|TRBV12-3/TRBV12-4|.
TGTGCCAGCAGTGGGAGGACAGGAGCCGAAAATGAGCAGTTCTTC
CASSGRTGAENEQFF
>TRBJ2-3|many|TRBV24-1|.
TGTGCCACCAGTGATTCTGACAGAGGGCGTACCACAGATACGCAGTATTTT
CATSDSDRGRTTDTQYF
>TRBJ2-1|.|TRBV11-2|.
TGTGCCAGCGCATGGGGGGCTTCAATACGGTCCAATGAGCAGTTCTTC
CASAWGASIRSNEQFF
>TRBJ1-4|few|TRBV6-5|.
TGTGCCAGCAGCCCCAGACGTAATGAAAAACTGTTTTTT
CASSPRRNEKLFF
>TRBJ2-2|.|TRBV29-1|.
TGCAGCGTTGTACAGGGACCCTCGAACACCGGGGAGCTGTTTTTT
CSVVQGPSNTGELFF
>TRBJ2-7|.|TRBV20-1|TRBD2
TGCAGTGCTAGGGGGACTATAAACGAGCAGTACTTC
CSARGTINEQYF
>TRBJ2-2|.|TRBV20-1|.
TGCAGTGCTAGGAGCCGACCATCCACCGGGGAGCTGTTTTTT
CSARSRPSTGELFF
>TRBJ2-5|.|TRBV7-9|.
TGTGCCAGCAGCCGAGAGACCCAGTACTTC
CASSRETQYF
>TRBJ1-2|.|TRBV7-2|TRBD1
TGTGCCAGCTCTACGCCCGGGACAGTCTATGGCTACACCTTC
CASSTPGTVYGYTF
>TRBJ2-1|many|TRBV4-1|.
TGCGCCAGCAGCGACGCGGGGAGCTACAATGAGCAGTTCTTC
CASSDAGSYNEQFF
>TRBJ2-2|many|TRBV4-1|TRBD2
TGCGCCAGCAGCTCCCGGGAGGGGCCTGTCGGGGAGCTGTTTTTT
CASSSREGPVGELFF
>TRBJ2-1|.|TRBV20-1|.
TGCAGTGCTAGTCGGGGGACAGTCAATGAGCAGTTCTTC
CSASRGTVNEQFF
>TRBJ2-4|.|TRBV5-1|TRBD2
TGCGCCAGCAGCCCCGCCACTAGCGGGAGTGCCAAAAACATTCAGTACTTC
CASSPATSGSAKNIQYF
>TRBJ1-1|.|TRBV7-3|.
TGTGCCAGCAGCTTACGGGGGGAGATGAACACTGAAGCTTTCTTT
CASSLRGEMNTEAFF
>TRBJ2-5|.|TRBV4-3|TRBD2
TGCGCCAGCAGCCGTACGGGACTACCCGGGGGGGGACTAGAGACCCAGTACTTC
CASSRTGLPGGGLETQYF
>TRBJ2-1|.|TRBV28|TRBD2
TGTGCCAGCAGTTTCTGGCGGGAGGGTTACAATGAGCAGTTCTTC
CASSFWREGYNEQFF
>TRBJ2-3|few|TRBV20-1|TRBD2
TGCAGCGGGACTAGCGGGGGCCGGGGCACAGATACGCAGTATTTT
CSGTSGGRGTDTQYF
>TRBJ2-7|.|TRBV12-3/TRBV12-4|.
TGTGCCAGCCAGGACAGAACCTACGAGCAGTACTTC
CASQDRTYEQYF
>TRBJ1-4|few|TRBV20-1|.
TGCAGTGCTAGTGGTGACGCAACTAATGAAAAACTGTTTTTT
CSASGDATNEKLFF
>TRBJ2-2|.|TRBV12-3/TRBV12-4|.
TGTGCCAGCAGTTTTGGGGCCGGGGAGCTGTTTTTT
CASSFGAGELFF
>TRBJ2-5|.|TRBV7-2|.
TGTGCCAGCAGCTTAGCCCAGGTCCAAGGGACCCAGTACTTC
CASSLAQVQGTQYF
>TRBJ2-3|.|TRBV7-9|TRBD1
TGTGCCAGCAGCCTGCAGGGGGCGACTGATACGCAGTATTTT
CASSLQGATDTQYF
>TRBJ2-2|.|TRBV9|.
TGTGCCAGCAGCGTAGGGGGAATGGACACCGGGGAGCTGTTTTTT
CASSVGGMDTGELFF
>TRBJ1-3|few|TRBV29-1|.
TGCAGCGTTGTGGTCAACTCTGGAAACACCATATATTTT
CSVVVNSGNTIYF
>TRBJ2-7|.|TRBV20-1|TRBD1
TGCAGTGCCGGACAGGCGTACGAGCAGTACTTC
CSAGQAYEQYF
>TRBJ2-7|.|TRBV20-1|TRBD2
TGCAGTGCAGGACTAGCGGGAGGGCCCTCCGAGCAGTACTTC
CSAGLAGGPSEQYF
>TRBJ2-1|many|TRBV11-2|.
TGTGCCAGCAGCCGGAAGGGGGGCTCGGACAATGAGCAGTTCTTC
CASSRKGGSDNEQFF
>TRBJ1-4|.|TRBV5-6|.
TGTGCCAGCAGCTTGGGACAGATTGCAACTAATGAAAAACTGTTTTTT
CASSLGQIATNEKLFF
>TRBJ2-2|few|TRBV3-1|TRBD1
TGTGCCAGCAGCCAGGGACAGGGCACCGGGGAGCTGTTTTTT
CASSQGQGTGELFF
>TRBJ1-5|once|TRBV11-2|.
TGTGCCAGCAGCTTAGGCAGGGGATCCAATCAGCCCCAGCATTTT
CASSLGRGSNQPQHF
>TRBJ1-3|.|TRBV30|.
TGTGCCTGGAGTGCGGGGAATGGAAACACCATATATTTT
CAWSAGNGNTIYF
>TRBJ2-7|.|TRBV7-9|.
TGTGCCAGCAGCCCGGGGGACTGGGCCTACGAGCAGTACTTC
CASSPGDWAYEQYF
>TRBJ2-7|.|TRBV7-9|TRBD2
TGTGCCAGCAGCCCCCTAGGGACTAGCGGACACTACGAGCAGTACTTC
CASSPLGTSGHYEQYF
>TRBJ1-6|.|TRBV20-1|.
TGCAGTGCTAGAGATTTGCTACGGTCCAATTCACCCCTCCACTTT
CSARDLLRSNSPLHF
>TRBJ2-1|many|TRBV12-3/TRBV12-4|.
TGTGCCAGCAGTTTAAGTGGGAATGAGCAGTTCTTC
CASSLSGNEQFF
>TRBJ2-1|few|TRBV7-9|.
TGTGCCAGCAGCTTAACCGGGAGACTCTACAATGAGCAGTTCTTC
CASSLTGRLYNEQFF
>TRBJ1-2|few|TRBV7-9|.
TGTGCCAGCAGCTTAGTCAGAACGGATGGCTACACCTTC
CASSLVRTDGYTF
>TRBJ1-5|.|TRBV6-2/TRBV6-3|TRBD1
TGTGCCAGCAAGGACAGGAGGAATCAGCCCCAGCATTTT
CASKDRRNQPQHF
>TRBJ1-1|many|TRBV28|TRBD1
TGTGCCAGCAGTTCCCCGGACAGGGTATACACTGAAGCTTTCTTT
CASSSPDRVYTEAFF
>TRBJ1-1|.|TRBV4-1|.
TGCGCCAGCAGCCAAGATGAAGGGGCGGACACTGAAGCTTTCTTT
CASSQDEGADTEAFF
>TRBJ2-3|once|TRBV6-4|.
TGTGCCAGCAGCGCCTCGGTTACAGCCACAGATACGCAGTATTTT
CASSASVTATDTQYF
>TRBJ1-1|few|TRBV7-6|TRBD1
TGTGCCAGCAGCGCCTACAGGGGTTCCACTGAAGCTTTCTTT
CASSAYRGSTEAFF
>TRBJ2-7|many|TRBV4-3|.
TGCGCCAGCAGCCCCGACGGCTACGAGCAGTACTTC
CASSPDGYEQYF
>TRBJ2-7|.|TRBV30|TRBD2
TGTGCCTGGAGTGGGACTAGCGGGTCCTACGAGCAGTACTTC
CAWSGTSGSYEQYF
>TRBJ2-7|few|TRBV19|.
TGTGCCAGTACCCCCCGTTGGCGCGGCAGCTCCTACGAGCAGTACTTC
CASTPRWRGSSYEQYF
>TRBJ1-2|few|TRBV12-3/TRBV12-4|TRBD1
TGTGCCAGCAGTCCCATCAGGGGGCCAGGAGAAGGCTACACCTTC
CASSPIRGPGEGYTF
>TRBJ1-1|few|TRBV28|.
TGTGCCAGCAGTCGCACACTGAACACTGAAGCTTTCTTT
CASSRTLNTEAFF
>TRBJ1-5|many|TRBV4-2|TRBD1
TGTGCCAGCTCCCGGGACAGGGTTCAGCCCCAGCATTTT
CASSRDRVQPQHF
>TRBJ1-1|few|TRBV6-6|TRBD1
TGTGCCAGCAGTGGGGGACAGGCTAGGGTCCGGAACACTGAAGCTTTCTTT
CASSGGQARVRNTEAFF
>TRBJ2-7|few|TRBV20-1|.
TGCAGTGCTAGAGATTTAGCAGGGGGAGGATACGAGCAGTACTTC
CSARDLAGGGYEQYF
>TRBJ2-2|.|TRBV12-3/TRBV12-4|.
TGTGCCAGCAGTTCCAGGGGAGTGGGGAACACCGGGGAGCTGTTTTTT
CASSSRGVGNTGELFF
>TRBJ2-5|few|TRBV7-9|.
TGTGCCAGCAGCCCCATCCTCCTTACGCATGACAGGGAGGTTTTGGAGACCCAGTACTTC
CASSPILLTHDREVLETQYF